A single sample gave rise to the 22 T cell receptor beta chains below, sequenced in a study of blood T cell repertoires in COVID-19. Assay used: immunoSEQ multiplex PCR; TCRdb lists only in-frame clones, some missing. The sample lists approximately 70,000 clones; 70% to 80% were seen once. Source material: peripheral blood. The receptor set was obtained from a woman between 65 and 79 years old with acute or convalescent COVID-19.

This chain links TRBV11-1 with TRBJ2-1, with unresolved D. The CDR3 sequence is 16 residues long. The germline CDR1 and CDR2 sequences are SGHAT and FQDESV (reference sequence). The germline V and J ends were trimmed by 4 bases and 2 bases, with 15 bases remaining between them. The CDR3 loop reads CASSSPRRSPYNEQFF. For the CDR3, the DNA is TGTGCCAGCAGCTCGCCTAGACGGAGTCCCTACAATGAGCAGTTCTTC.

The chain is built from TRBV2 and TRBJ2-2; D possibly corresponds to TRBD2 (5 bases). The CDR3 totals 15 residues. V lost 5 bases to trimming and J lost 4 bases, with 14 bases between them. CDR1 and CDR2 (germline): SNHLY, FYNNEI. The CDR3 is CASSPVSRGTGELFF. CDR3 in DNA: TGTGCCAGCAGTCCCGTTTCCCGGGGCACCGGGGAGCTGTTTTTT.

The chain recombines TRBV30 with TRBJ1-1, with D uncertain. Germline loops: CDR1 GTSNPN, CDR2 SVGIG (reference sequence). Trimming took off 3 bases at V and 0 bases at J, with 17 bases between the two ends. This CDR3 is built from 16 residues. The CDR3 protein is CAWRRGGGAVNTEAFF. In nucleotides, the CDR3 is TGTGCCTGGAGAAGAGGTGGCGGAGCTGTGAACACTGAAGCTTTCTTT.

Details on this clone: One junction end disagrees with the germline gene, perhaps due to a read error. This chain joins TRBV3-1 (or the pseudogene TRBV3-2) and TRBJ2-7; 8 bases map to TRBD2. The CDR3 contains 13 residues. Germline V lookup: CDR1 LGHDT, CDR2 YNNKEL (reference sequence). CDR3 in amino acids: CASSQEIGSGALF. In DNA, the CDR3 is TGTGCCAGCAGCCAAGAAATCGGTAGCGGGGCACTCTTC.

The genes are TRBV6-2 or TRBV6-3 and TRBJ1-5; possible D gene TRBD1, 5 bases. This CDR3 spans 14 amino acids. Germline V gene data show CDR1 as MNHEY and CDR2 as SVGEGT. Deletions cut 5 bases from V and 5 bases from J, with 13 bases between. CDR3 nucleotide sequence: TGTGCCAGCAGTGGTGGCCGGGGGGATCAGCCCCAGCATTTT. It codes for CASSGGRGDQPQHF.

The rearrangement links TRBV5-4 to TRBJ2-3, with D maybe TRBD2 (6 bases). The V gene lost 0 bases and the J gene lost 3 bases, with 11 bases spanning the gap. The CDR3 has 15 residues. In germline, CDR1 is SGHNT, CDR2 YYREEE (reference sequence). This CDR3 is CASSLVGGTTDTQYF. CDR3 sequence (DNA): TGTGCCAGCAGCTTGGTGGGCGGGACGACAGATACGCAGTATTTT.

CDR3 bases: TGTGCCAGCAGCCCCGAGGGGGGGCCGCCAAGAATCTATAATTCACCCCTCCACTTT. Its translation: CASSPEGGPPRIYNSPLHF. V gene TRBV7-8 combines with J gene TRBJ1-6, with D possibly matching TRBD1 (6 bases). Trimming shortened V by 5 bases and J by 3 bases, and 23 bases separated the two germline ends. CDR3 length: 19 residues. From germline, CDR1 is SGHVS and CDR2 FQNEAQ.

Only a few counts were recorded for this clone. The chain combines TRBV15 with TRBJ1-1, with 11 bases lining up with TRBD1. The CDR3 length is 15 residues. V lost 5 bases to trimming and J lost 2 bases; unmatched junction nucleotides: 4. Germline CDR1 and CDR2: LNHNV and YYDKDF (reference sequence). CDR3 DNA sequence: TGTGCCACCAGCGGGGACAGGGGGAAAAACACTGAAGCTTTCTTT. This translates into CATSGDRGKNTEAFF.

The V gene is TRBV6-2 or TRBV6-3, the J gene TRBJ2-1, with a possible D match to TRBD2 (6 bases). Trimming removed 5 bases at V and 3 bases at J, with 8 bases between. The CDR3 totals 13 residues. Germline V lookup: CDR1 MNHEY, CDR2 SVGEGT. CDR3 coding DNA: TGTGCCAGCAGTAAGGACTACTACAATGAGCAGTTCTTC. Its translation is CASSKDYYNEQFF.

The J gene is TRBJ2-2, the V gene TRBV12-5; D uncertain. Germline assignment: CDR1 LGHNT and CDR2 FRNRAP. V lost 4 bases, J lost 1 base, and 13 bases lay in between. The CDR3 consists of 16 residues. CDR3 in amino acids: CASGSQSTLNTGELFF. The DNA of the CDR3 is TGTGCTAGTGGTTCGCAATCGACACTGAACACCGGGGAGCTGTTTTTT. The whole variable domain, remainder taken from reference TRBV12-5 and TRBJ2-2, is DARVTQTPRHKVTEMGQEVTMRCQPILGHNTVFWYRQTMMQGLELLAYFRNRAPLDDSGMPKDRFSAEMPDATLATLKIQPSEPRDSAVYFCASGSQSTLNTGELFFGEGSRLTVL.

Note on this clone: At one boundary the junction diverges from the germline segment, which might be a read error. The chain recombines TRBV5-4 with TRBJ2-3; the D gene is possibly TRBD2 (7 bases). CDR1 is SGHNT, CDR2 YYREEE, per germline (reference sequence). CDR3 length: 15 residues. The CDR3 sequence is CASTLGGHGTDTQYF. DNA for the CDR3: TGTGCCAGCACCTTGGGGGGGCACGGCACAGATACGCAGTATTTT.

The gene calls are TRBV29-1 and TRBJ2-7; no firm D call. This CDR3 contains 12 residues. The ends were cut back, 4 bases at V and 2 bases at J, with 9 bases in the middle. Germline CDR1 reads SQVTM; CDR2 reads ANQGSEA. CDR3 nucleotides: TGCAGCGTTGGGGCAGGCCCCTACGAGCAGTACTTC. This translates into CSVGAGPYEQYF.

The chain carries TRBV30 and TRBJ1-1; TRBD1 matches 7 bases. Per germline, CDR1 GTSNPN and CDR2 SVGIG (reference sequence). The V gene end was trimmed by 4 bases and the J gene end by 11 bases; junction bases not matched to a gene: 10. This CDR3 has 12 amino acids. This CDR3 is CAWNPTGSSAFF. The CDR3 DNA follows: TGTGCCTGGAACCCGACAGGGAGCTCGGCTTTCTTT. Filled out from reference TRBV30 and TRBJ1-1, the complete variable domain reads SQTIHQWPATLVQPVGSPLSLECTVEGTSNPNLYWYRQAAGRGLQLLFYSVGIGQISSEVPQNLSASRPQDRQFILSSKKLLLSDSGFYLCAWNPTGSSAFFGQGTRLTVV.

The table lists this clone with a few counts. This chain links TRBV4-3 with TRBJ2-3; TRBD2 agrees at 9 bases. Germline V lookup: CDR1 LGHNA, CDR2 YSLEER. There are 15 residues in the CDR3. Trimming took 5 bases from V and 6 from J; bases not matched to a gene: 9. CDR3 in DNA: TGCGCCAGCAGCGAGATGGCGGGAGGGGGGGATACGCAGTATTTT. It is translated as CASSEMAGGGDTQYF.

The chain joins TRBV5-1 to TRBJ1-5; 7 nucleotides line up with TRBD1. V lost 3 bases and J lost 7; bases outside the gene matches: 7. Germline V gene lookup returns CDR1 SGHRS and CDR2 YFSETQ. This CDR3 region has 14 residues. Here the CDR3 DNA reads TGCGCCAGCAGCTCTCGACAGGGAAAGCAGCCCCAGCATTTT. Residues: CASSSRQGKQPQHF.

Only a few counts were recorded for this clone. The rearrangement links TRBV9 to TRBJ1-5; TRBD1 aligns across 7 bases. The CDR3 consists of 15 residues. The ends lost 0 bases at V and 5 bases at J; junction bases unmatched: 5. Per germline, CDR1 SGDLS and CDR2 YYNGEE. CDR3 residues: CASSVEGGADQPQHF. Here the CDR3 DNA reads TGTGCCAGCAGCGTAGAAGGGGGCGCCGATCAGCCCCAGCATTTT.

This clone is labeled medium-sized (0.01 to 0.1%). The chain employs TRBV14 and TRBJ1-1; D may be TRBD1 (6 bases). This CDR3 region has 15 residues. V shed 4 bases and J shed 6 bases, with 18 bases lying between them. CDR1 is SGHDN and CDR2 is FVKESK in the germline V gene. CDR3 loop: CASSPTFSTGPEAFF. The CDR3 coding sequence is TGTGCCAGCAGCCCGACCTTTTCGACAGGTCCTGAAGCTTTCTTT.

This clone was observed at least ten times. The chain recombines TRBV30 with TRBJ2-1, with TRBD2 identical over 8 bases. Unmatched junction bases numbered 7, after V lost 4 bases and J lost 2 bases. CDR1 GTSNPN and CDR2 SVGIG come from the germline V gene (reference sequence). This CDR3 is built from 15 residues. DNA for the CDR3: TGTGCCTGGACGGGAGGGGAAGGTACCTACAATGAGCAGTTCTTC. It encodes CAWTGGEGTYNEQFF.

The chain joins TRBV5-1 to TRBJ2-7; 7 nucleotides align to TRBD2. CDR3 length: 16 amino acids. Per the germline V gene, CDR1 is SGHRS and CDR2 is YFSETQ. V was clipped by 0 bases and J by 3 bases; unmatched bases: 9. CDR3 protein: CASSLGGGFQVYEQYF. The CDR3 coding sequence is TGCGCCAGCAGCTTGGGGGGGGGTTTTCAGGTCTACGAGCAGTACTTC. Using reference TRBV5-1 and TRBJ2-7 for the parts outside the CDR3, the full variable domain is KAGVTQTPRYLIKTRGQQVTLSCSPISGHRSVSWYQQTPGQGLQFLFEYFSETQRNKGNFPGRFSGRQFSNSRSEMNVSTLELGDSALYLCASSLGGGFQVYEQYFGPGTRLTVT.

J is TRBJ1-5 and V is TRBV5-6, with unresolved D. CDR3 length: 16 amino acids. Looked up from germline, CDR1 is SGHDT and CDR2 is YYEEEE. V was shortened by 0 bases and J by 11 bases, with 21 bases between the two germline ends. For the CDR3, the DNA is TGTGCCAGCAGCTTGGCCCTCGGCCCCGCCGCAGGTTCCCAGCATTTT. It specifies CASSLALGPAAGSQHF.

DNA for the CDR3: TGTGCCAGTAGTATCGACACGAACACTGAAGCTTTCTTT. Amino acid sequence: CASSIDTNTEAFF. The V gene is TRBV19, the J gene TRBJ1-1; D gene unclear. V was pared by 3 bases and J by 1 base, with 6 bases between. The germline gives CDR1 LNHDA, CDR2 SQIVND (reference sequence). The CDR3 sequence is 13 residues long.

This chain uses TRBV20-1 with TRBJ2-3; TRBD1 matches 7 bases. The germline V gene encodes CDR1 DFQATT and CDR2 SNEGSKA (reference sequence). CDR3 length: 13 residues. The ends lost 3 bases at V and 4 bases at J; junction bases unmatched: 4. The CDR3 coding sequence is TGCAGTGCTAGTTACAGGGGCTCAGATACGCAGTATTTT. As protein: CSASYRGSDTQYF.